Listed below are T cell receptor beta chains from one sample, sequenced in a study of cytomegalovirus exposure and HLA in healthy donors. Generated by immunoSEQ multiplex PCR, the TCRdb table keeps only in-frame clones and is missing some. The table records 150,000 or so clones, roughly 72% of them present only once. The sample comprised PBMCs. The source of these receptors is a man in his forties or fifties in good health and CMV-seronegative. Each CDR3 is given with its conserved first and last residue. The D gene is left open where the match is weak. Size is stated for part of the rows, as once, few or many counts, or as a class when the clone is expanded.

CDR3: CASTQSRVVGEKLFF
DNA: TGTGCCAGCACCCAATCTCGGGTCGTGGGTGAAAAACTGTTTTTT
J: TRBJ1-4
size: NA
D: NA
V: TRBV6-1

CDR3: CASSLVLGSYYGYTF
DNA: TGTGCCAGCAGCTTAGTTCTAGGTTCTTACTATGGCTACACCTTC
J: TRBJ1-2
size: NA
D: NA
V: TRBV7-9

CDR3: CATSDGMNTEAFF
DNA: TGTGCCACCAGCGACGGGATGAACACTGAAGCTTTCTTT
J: TRBJ1-1
size: NA
D: NA
V: TRBV15

CDR3: CSSSLPLAGIGGRGTEAFF
DNA: TGTTCCAGCAGCTTACCCCTGGCAGGGATCGGGGGGAGGGGCACTGAAGCTTTCTTT
J: TRBJ1-1
size: once
D: NA
V: TRBV7-9

CDR3: CASSLLLSSYNEQFF
DNA: TGCGCCAGCAGCTTACTGCTGAGCTCCTACAATGAGCAGTTCTTC
J: TRBJ2-1
size: NA
D: NA
V: TRBV5-1

CDR3: CSVAAGGNGYGYTF
DNA: TGCAGCGTTGCGGCAGGAGGGAACGGCTATGGCTACACCTTC
J: TRBJ1-2
size: NA
D: NA
V: TRBV29-1

CDR3: CASRTGGAGNTIYF
DNA: TGTGCCAGCAGGACAGGGGGTGCTGGAAACACCATATATTTT
J: TRBJ1-3
size: NA
D: NA
V: TRBV21-1

CDR3: CASSKAARDIEAFF
DNA: TGTGCCAGCAGCAAAGCGGCCAGGGATATTGAAGCTTTCTTT
J: TRBJ1-1
size: NA
D: NA
V: TRBV21-1

CDR3: CASRWGDRGQIEYF
DNA: TGTGCCAGCAGATGGGGGGACAGGGGTCAGATAGAGTATTTT
J: TRBJ2-3
size: NA
D: TRBD1
V: TRBV7-8

CDR3: CAISELPAGNTGELFF
DNA: TGTGCCATCAGTGAGTTGCCAGCGGGGAACACCGGGGAGCTGTTTTTT
J: TRBJ2-2
size: NA
D: NA
V: TRBV10-3

CDR3: CASSLGSASTEAFF
DNA: TGCGCCAGCAGCTTGGGTAGTGCCTCGACTGAAGCTTTCTTT
J: TRBJ1-1
size: NA
D: NA
V: TRBV5-1

CDR3: CASSPPEQGSSPSEAFF
DNA: TGTGCCAGCAGTCCCCCCGAGCAGGGGAGCAGTCCCAGTGAAGCTTTCTTT
J: TRBJ1-1
size: NA
D: NA
V: TRBV27

CDR3: CSARDKGNTGELFF
DNA: TGCAGCGCCCGGGACAAGGGTAACACCGGGGAGCTGTTTTTT
J: TRBJ2-2
size: NA
D: NA
V: TRBV29-1

CDR3: CASSGRDYEQYF
DNA: TGTGCCAGCAGTGGTCGGGACTACGAGCAGTACTTC
J: TRBJ2-7
size: few
D: NA
V: TRBV25-1

CDR3: CSSSRESYGYTF
DNA: TGTTCCAGCAGCCGAGAAAGCTATGGCTACACCTTC
J: TRBJ1-2
size: NA
D: NA
V: TRBV7-9

CDR3: CAWSVPLYLGQDSQYF
DNA: TGTGCCTGGAGTGTACCCTTGTACTTGGGGCAGGACAGTCAGTACTTC
J: TRBJ2-4
size: NA
D: NA
V: TRBV30

CDR3: CASSLEGRHQGEQFF
DNA: TGCGCCAGCAGCTTGGAGGGACGACATCAGGGGGAGCAGTTCTTC
J: TRBJ2-1
size: NA
D: NA
V: TRBV5-1

CDR3: CAISPGQGAAGTDTQYF
DNA: TGTGCCATCAGTCCGGGACAGGGGGCGGCGGGGACAGATACGCAGTATTTT
J: TRBJ2-3
size: NA
D: TRBD1
V: TRBV10-3

CDR3: CASALDRDSPLHF
DNA: TGTGCTAGTGCCTTGGACAGAGATTCACCCCTCCACTTT
J: TRBJ1-6
size: NA
D: NA
V: TRBV12-5

CDR3: CASSTTPGSEGQPQHF
DNA: TGTGCCAGCAGTACCACCCCGGGGTCGGAAGGACAGCCCCAGCATTTT
J: TRBJ1-5
size: few
D: NA
V: TRBV28

CDR3: CASSDGGIYNEQFF
DNA: TGTGCCAGCAGCGACGGAGGAATCTACAATGAGCAGTTCTTC
J: TRBJ2-1
size: NA
D: NA
V: TRBV9

CDR3: CASSLVVGAYEQYF
DNA: TGTGCCAGCAGCTTAGTTGTGGGGGCTTACGAGCAGTACTTC
J: TRBJ2-7
size: NA
D: NA
V: TRBV7-8

CDR3: CASSPTYGGDTQYF
DNA: TGTGCCAGCTCACCAACCTACGGGGGAGATACGCAGTATTTT
J: TRBJ2-3
size: NA
D: NA
V: TRBV18

CDR3: CASIPQVAGELFF
DNA: TGTGCCAGCATACCCCAGGTGGCCGGGGAGCTGTTTTTT
J: TRBJ2-2
size: NA
D: NA
V: TRBV2

CDR3: CASSFSGRAYEQYF
DNA: TGTGCCAGCAGCTTTAGCGGGAGGGCCTACGAGCAGTACTTC
J: TRBJ2-7
size: NA
D: TRBD2
V: TRBV7-9

CDR3: CASSPTGQGLRKYF
DNA: TGTGCCAGCAGTCCAACGGGACAGGGACTACGGAAATACTTC
J: TRBJ2-7
size: NA
D: TRBD1
V: TRBV27

CDR3: CSVPGQGLTEAFF
DNA: TGCAGCGTACCCGGACAGGGCCTTACTGAAGCTTTCTTT
J: TRBJ1-1
size: NA
D: TRBD1
V: TRBV29-1